A single TCR beta chain is shown here with its context. While infection was still active, Seattle patients were enrolled and then followed longitudinally. Original processing notes: Reference gene primers were amplified, and this amplification served to estimate nucleated cell counts. Assay: immunoSEQ multiplex PCR; the TCRdb copy retains only in-frame clones and omits some. V, J and clone size are those of that table, while D and trimming were read from the DNA. The table includes about 300,000 clones, 85% to 90% detected once. The data were obtained in a study of blood T cell repertoires in COVID-19. Whole-study context: COVID-19 samples collected from the United States, Italy and Spain covered acute and convalescent phases. The cDNA or gDNA used as material had been derived from T cells, B-cell-depleted T cells, or PBMCs.

V shed 4 bases and J shed 11 bases, with 9 bases lying between them. This CDR3 has 11 residues. The chain links TRBV12-3 or TRBV12-4 to TRBJ2-1; D is possibly TRBD2 (7 bases). The source of this sequence is a woman between 25 and 40 years old with COVID-19, enrolled during active disease. The sample consisted of peripheral blood. The CDR3 DNA follows: TGTGCCAGCAGTTACGGGGGGCAGCAGTTCTTC. The encoded protein is CASSYGGQQFF.